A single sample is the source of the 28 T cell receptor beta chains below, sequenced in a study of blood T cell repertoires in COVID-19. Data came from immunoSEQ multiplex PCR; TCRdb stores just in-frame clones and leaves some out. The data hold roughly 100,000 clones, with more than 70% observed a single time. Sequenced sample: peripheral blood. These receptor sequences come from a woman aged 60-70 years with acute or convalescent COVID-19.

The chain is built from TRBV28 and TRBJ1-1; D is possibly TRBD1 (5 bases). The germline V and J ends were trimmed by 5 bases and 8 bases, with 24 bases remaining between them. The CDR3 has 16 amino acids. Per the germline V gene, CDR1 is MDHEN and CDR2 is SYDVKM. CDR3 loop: CASSPRRVGAGTEAFF. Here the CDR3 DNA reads TGTGCCAGCAGTCCCCGAAGGGTCGGAGCGGGGACCGAAGCTTTCTTT.

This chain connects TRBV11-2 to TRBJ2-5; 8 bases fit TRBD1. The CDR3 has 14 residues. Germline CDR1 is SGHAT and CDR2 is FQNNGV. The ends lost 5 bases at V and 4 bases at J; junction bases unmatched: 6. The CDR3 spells CASSPRQGLETQYF. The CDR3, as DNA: TGTGCCAGCAGCCCCCGACAGGGGTTAGAGACCCAGTACTTC.

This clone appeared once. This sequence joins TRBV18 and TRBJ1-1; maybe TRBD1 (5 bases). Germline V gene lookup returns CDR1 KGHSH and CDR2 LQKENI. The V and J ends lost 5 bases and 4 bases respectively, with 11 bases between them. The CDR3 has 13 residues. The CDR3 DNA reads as TGTGCCAGCTCAGCTGGGCAGGGCACTGAAGCTTTCTTT. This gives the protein CASSAGQGTEAFF.

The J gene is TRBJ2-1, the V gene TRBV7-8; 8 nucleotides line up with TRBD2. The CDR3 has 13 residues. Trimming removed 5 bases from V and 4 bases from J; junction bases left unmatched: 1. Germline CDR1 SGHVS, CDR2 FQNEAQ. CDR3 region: CASSPGGYNEQFF. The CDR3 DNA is TGTGCCAGCAGCCCGGGAGGGTACAATGAGCAGTTCTTC.

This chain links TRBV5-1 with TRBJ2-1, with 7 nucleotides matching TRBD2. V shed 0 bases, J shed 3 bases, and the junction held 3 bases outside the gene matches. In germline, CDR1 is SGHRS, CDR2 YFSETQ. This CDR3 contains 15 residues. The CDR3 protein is CASSLEPSGYNEQFF. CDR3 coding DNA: TGCGCCAGCAGCTTGGAGCCTAGCGGCTACAATGAGCAGTTCTTC. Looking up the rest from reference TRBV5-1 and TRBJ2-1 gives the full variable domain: KAGVTQTPRYLIKTRGQQVTLSCSPISGHRSVSWYQQTPGQGLQFLFEYFSETQRNKGNFPGRFSGRQFSNSRSEMNVSTLELGDSALYLCASSLEPSGYNEQFFGPGTRLTVL.

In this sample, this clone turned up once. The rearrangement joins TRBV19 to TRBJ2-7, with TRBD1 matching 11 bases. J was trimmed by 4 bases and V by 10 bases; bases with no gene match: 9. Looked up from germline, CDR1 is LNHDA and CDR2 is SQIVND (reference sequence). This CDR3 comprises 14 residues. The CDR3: CATSDRGHSYEQYF. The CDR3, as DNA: TGTGCCACCTCGGACAGGGGGCATTCGTACGAGCAGTACTTC.

The CDR3 reads CASSGRRRSAYNEQFF. The DNA for the CDR3 is TGTGCCAGCAGTGGGCGGCGGCGGTCTGCCTACAATGAGCAGTTCTTC. The chain couples TRBV2 to TRBJ2-1; D is undetermined. Trimming took 4 bases from V and 2 from J, leaving 15 bases between them. CDR1 SNHLY and CDR2 FYNNEI come from the germline V gene. CDR3 length: 16 residues.

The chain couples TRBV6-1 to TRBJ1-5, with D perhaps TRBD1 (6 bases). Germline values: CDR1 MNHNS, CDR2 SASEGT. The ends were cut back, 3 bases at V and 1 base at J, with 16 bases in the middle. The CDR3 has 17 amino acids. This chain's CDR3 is CASSDRPVRGSNQPQHF. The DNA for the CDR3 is TGTGCCAGCAGTGATCGGCCTGTCAGGGGAAGCAATCAGCCCCAGCATTTT.

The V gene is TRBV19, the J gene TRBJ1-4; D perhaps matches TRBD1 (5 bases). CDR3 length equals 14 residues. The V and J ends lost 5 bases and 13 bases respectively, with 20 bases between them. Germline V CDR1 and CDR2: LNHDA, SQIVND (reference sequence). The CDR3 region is CASSAAGGTGRLFF. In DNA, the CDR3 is TGTGCCAGTAGTGCGGCCGGGGGAACGGGAAGACTGTTTTTT.

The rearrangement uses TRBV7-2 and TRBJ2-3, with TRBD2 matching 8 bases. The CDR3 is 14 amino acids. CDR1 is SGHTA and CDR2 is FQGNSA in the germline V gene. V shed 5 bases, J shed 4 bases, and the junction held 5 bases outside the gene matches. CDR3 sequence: CASSPQRGSDTQYF. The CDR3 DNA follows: TGTGCCAGCAGCCCCCAGCGGGGGTCAGATACGCAGTATTTT.

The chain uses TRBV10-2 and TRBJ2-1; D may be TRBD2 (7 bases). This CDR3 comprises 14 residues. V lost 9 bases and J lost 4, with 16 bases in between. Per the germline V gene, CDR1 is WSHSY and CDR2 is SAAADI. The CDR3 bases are TGCGCCAGTGTTGGCCGGGGGGCTTACAATGAGCAGTTCTTC. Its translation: CASVGRGAYNEQFF.

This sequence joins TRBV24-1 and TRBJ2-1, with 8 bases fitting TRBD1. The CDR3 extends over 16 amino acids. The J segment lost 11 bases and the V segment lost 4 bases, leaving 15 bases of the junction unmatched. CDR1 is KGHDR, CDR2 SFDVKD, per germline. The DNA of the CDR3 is TGTGCCACCAGTGACGACGGACAGGGCGGACGGATGCAGCAGTTCTTC. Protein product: CATSDDGQGGRMQQFF.

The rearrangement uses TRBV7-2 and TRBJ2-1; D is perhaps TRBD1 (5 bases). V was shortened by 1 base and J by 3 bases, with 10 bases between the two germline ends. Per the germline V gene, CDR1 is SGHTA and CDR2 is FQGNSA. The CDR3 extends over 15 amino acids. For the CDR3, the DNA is TGTGCCAGCAGCTTAGTTTGGGGCAGCTACAATGAGCAGTTCTTC. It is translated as CASSLVWGSYNEQFF.

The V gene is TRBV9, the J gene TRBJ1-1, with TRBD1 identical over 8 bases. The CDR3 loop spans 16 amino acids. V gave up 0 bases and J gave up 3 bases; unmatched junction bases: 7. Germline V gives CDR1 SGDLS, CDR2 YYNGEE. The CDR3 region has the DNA TGTGCCAGCAGCGTAGGGCAGGGGGCGTGGGACACTGAAGCTTTCTTT. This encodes CASSVGQGAWDTEAFF.

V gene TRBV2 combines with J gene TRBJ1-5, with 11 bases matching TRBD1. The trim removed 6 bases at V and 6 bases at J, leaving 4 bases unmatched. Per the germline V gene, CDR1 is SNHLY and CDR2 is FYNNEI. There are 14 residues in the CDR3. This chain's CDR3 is CASRPDRGLQPQHF. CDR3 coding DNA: TGTGCCAGCAGACCGGACAGGGGGCTTCAGCCCCAGCATTTT.

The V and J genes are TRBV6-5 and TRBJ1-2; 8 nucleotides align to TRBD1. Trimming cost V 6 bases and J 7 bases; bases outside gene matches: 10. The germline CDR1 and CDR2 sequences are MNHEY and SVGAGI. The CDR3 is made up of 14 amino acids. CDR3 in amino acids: CASRSDRDQAGYTF. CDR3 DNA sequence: TGTGCCAGCAGATCGGACAGGGATCAAGCTGGCTACACCTTC.

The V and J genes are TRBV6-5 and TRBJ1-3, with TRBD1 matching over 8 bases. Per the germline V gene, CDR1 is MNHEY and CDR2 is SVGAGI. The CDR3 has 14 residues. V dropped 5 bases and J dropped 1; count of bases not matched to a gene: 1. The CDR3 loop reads CASSRQGSGNTIYF. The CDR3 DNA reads TGTGCCAGCAGTAGACAGGGGTCTGGAAACACCATATATTTT.

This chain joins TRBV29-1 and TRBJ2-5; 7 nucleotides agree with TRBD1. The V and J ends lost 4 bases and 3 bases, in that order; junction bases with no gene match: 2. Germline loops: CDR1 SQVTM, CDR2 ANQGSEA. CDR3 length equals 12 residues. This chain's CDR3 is CSVVGTEETQYF. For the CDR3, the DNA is TGCAGCGTTGTAGGGACAGAAGAGACCCAGTACTTC.

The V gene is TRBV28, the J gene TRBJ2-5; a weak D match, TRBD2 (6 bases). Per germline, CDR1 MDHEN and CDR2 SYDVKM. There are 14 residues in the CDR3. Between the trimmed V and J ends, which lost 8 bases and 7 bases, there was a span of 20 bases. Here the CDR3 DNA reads TGTGCCAGCGGGGACTTCTTGTCGGGTGGGACCCAGTACTTC. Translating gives CASGDFLSGGTQYF.

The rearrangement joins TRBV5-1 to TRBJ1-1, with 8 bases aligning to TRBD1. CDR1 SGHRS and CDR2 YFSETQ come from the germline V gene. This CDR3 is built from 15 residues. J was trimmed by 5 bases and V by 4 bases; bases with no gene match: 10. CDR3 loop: CASSLRTGPGTEAFF. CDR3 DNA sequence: TGCGCCAGCAGCCTAAGGACAGGGCCGGGTACTGAAGCTTTCTTT.

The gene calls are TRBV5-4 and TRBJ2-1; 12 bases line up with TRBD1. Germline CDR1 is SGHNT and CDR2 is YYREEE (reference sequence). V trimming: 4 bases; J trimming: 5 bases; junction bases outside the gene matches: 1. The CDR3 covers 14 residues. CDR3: CASSGDRGHNEQFF. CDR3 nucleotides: TGTGCCAGCAGCGGGGACAGGGGGCACAATGAGCAGTTCTTC.

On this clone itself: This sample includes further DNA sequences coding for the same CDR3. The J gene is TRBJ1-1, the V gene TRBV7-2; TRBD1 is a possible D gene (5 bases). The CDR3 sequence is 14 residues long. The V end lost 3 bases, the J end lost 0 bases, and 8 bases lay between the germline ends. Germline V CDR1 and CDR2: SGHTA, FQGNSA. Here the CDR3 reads CASSFSGMNTEAFF. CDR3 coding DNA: TGTGCCAGCAGCTTTTCAGGGATGAACACTGAAGCTTTCTTT.

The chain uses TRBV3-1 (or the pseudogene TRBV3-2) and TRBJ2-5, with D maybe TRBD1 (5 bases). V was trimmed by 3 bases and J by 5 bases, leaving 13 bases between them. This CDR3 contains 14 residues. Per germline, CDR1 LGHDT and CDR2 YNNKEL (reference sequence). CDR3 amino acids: CASSQGRVYETQYF. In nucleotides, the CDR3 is TGTGCCAGCAGCCAGGGCAGGGTGTACGAGACCCAGTACTTC.

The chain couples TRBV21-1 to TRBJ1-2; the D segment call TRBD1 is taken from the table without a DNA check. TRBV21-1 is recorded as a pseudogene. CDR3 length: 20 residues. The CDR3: CASSKDCNQAQSGINYGYTF. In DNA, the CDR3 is TGTGCCAGCAGCAAAGACTGTAATCAGGCCCAGTCCGGAATTAACTATGGCTACACCTTC.

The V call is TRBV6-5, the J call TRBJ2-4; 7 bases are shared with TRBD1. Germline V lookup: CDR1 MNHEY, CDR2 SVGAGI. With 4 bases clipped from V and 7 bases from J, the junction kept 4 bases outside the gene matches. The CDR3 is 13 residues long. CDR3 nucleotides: TGTGCCAGCAGTTCCCGCAGGGGGAACATTCAGTACTTC. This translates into CASSSRRGNIQYF.

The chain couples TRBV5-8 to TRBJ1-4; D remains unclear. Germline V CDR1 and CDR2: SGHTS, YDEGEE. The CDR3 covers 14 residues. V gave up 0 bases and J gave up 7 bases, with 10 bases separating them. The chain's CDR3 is CASSLAGVVEKLFF. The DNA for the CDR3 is TGTGCCAGCAGCTTGGCCGGGGTAGTTGAAAAACTGTTTTTT.

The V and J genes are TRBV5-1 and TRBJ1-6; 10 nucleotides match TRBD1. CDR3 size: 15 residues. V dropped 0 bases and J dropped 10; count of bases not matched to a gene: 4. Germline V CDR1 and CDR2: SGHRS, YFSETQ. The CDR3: CASSLGTGGESPLHF. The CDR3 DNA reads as TGCGCCAGCAGCTTGGGGACAGGGGGGGAGTCACCCCTCCACTTT.

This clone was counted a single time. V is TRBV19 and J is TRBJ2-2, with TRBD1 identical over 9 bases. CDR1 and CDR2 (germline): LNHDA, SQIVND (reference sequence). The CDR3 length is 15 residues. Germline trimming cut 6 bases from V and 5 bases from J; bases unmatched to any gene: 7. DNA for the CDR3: TGTGCCAGTAGGCGCACCGGGACAGGGACCGGGGAGCTGTTTTTT. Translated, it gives CASRRTGTGTGELFF.